The clone carrying this T cell receptor (beta chain) was recorded a few times. TCRdb reanalysed the RACE reads using MiXCR and keeps one entry per CDR3 protein. The sample has 270,000 or so distinct CDR3 sequences; 7.5% to 8% are singletons. Time point given: pre-sensitization, week 0. The treatment is: therapeutic diphenylcyclopropenone sensitization with weekly scalp DPC. This sample was included in a study of human T cells and chemical hapten exposure. On the study more broadly: From small differences in pooled library volume came most of the variation in per-sample TCR yields.

The CDR3 is 11 amino acids. V lost 5 bases, J lost 6 bases, and 7 bases lay in between. The germline CDR1 and CDR2 sequences are LGHDT and YNNKEL (reference sequence). The material sequenced was whole blood, taken in connection with sensitization to the hapten diphenylcyclopropenone (DPC). J is TRBJ1-2 and V is TRBV3-1; D gene unclear. This TCR was sampled from a man in his late teens or twenties with alopecia areata. Some clones in this sample may be carry-over from other donors' samples. CDR3 nucleotide sequence: TGTGCCAGCAGCACTAATGATGGCTACACCTTC. Translating gives CASSTNDGYTF.